A selection of T cell receptor beta chains follows, all from one sample in a study of T cell repertoires in cytomegalovirus infection. Each CDR3 protein is one row after TCRdb ran MiXCR on the reads. The repertoire holds fewer than 1,000,000 distinct CDR3 sequences, less than 35% seen once, with around 15% in the top ten. No antigens are known for them. Material: cultured CD8+ T cells from PBMCs, obtained from culture after CMV antigen stimulation. Receptors were obtained from a human donor in good health (CMV status not recorded). Some clones in this sample may be carry-over from other donors' samples. Each CDR3 is given with its conserved first and last residue. D genes are given only for firm matches. Not every row has a clone size; where given, it reads once, few, many or a size class.

size	D	J	V	CDR3	DNA
many	-	TRBJ2-2	TRBV6-5	CASSYGGGELFF	TGTGCCAGCAGCTATGGGGGCGGGGAGCTGTTTTTT
-	-	TRBJ1-2	TRBV6-1	CASSREYPNYGYTF	TGTGCCAGCAGCAGGGAATATCCTAACTATGGCTACACCTTC
-	-	TRBJ2-7	TRBV5-1	CASSLITGDTPSYEQYF	TGCGCCAGCAGCTTAATAACCGGGGACACACCTTCCTACGAGCAGTACTTC
many	-	TRBJ2-1	TRBV7-2	CASGGSPFPNEQFF	TGTGCCTCTGGGGGTAGCCCATTTCCCAATGAGCAGTTCTTC
-	TRBD1	TRBJ2-1	TRBV12-3/TRBV12-4	CASSFRQGILGEQFF	TGTGCCAGCAGTTTTAGACAGGGGATACTTGGTGAGCAGTTCTTC
few	-	TRBJ1-2	TRBV7-9	CASSSGRVGRGYTF	TGTGCCAGCAGCTCGGGCCGGGTTGGCCGTGGCTACACCTTC
few	-	TRBJ1-5	TRBV12-5	CASGFTVDGPTSRSNQPQHF	TGTGCTAGTGGTTTTACCGTAGACGGGCCCACCTCAAGGAGCAATCAGCCCCAGCATTTT
-	-	TRBJ2-3	TRBV7-9	CASSLPRASASTDTQYF	TGTGCCAGCAGCCTCCCCAGGGCTAGCGCTAGCACAGATACGCAGTATTTT
-	TRBD1	TRBJ1-2	TRBV4-1	CASSQGPDRTTYGYTF	TGCGCCAGCAGCCAAGGCCCGGACAGGACTACCTATGGCTACACCTTC
many	-	TRBJ1-5	TRBV7-9	CASSLGAGILQPQHF	TGTGCCAGCAGCTTAGGGGCAGGAATCCTACAGCCCCAGCATTTT
few	-	TRBJ2-5	TRBV7-6	CASSLVDYQETQYF	TGTGCCAGCAGCTTAGTCGATTACCAAGAGACCCAGTACTTC
many	TRBD1	TRBJ1-4	TRBV7-2	CASSSTGLNEKLFF	TGTGCCAGCAGCTCGACAGGGCTAAATGAAAAACTGTTTTTT
few	-	TRBJ2-7	TRBV5-8	CASSLSPGAIDEQYF	TGTGCCAGCAGCTTGAGTCCGGGGGCGATCGACGAGCAGTACTTC
-	TRBD2	TRBJ2-1	TRBV4-1	CASSQDPATSGFFSYNEQFF	TGCGCCAGCAGCCAAGATCCGGCGACTAGCGGGTTCTTCTCCTACAATGAGCAGTTCTTC
many	TRBD2	TRBJ2-5	TRBV6-1	CASDRFLAGAAGETQYF	TGTGCCAGCGACAGATTCTTAGCGGGGGCGGCTGGTGAGACCCAGTACTTC
-	-	TRBJ1-5	TRBV4-1	CASSLTTDPNQPQHF	TGCGCCAGCAGCTTAACGACGGATCCCAATCAGCCCCAGCATTTT
-	-	TRBJ1-2	TRBV19	CASSRDFSRNGYTF	TGTGCCAGTAGTAGGGACTTCTCCAGGAATGGCTACACCTTC
many	-	TRBJ2-2	TRBV5-8	CASSRRGSHTGELFF	TGTGCCAGCAGCAGGAGGGGATCCCACACCGGGGAGCTGTTTTTT
-	-	TRBJ2-2	TRBV2	CASTLPGQQRRGTGELFF	TGTGCCAGCACCCTACCGGGACAGCAACGACGGGGGACCGGGGAGCTGTTTTTT
-	-	TRBJ1-1	TRBV15	CATSRAERGNTEAFF	TGTGCCACCAGCAGAGCGGAGAGGGGGAACACTGAAGCTTTCTTT
few	TRBD1	TRBJ1-1	TRBV7-2	CASSWGQGGNTEAFF	TGTGCCAGCAGCTGGGGACAGGGAGGGAACACTGAAGCTTTCTTT
-	TRBD1	TRBJ2-2	TRBV20-1	CSARGPGTGHTGELFF	TGCAGTGCTAGAGGACCCGGGACAGGGCATACCGGGGAGCTGTTTTTT
few	-	TRBJ2-5	TRBV7-9	CASSSGLPHQYF	TGTGCCAGCAGCTCAGGACTACCGCACCAGTACTTC
many	TRBD1	TRBJ1-5	TRBV7-8	CASSLVGQPLRQPQHF	TGTGCCAGCAGCTTAGTGGGACAGCCTCTCAGGCAGCCCCAGCATTTT
few	-	TRBJ2-5	TRBV7-8	CASSLVGPETQYF	TGTGCCAGCAGCTTAGTGGGGCCGGAGACCCAGTACTTC
-	-	TRBJ2-2	TRBV7-6	CASSLVRPGELFF	TGTGCCAGCAGCTTAGTCCGGCCCGGGGAGCTGTTTTTT
-	-	TRBJ2-1	TRBV5-1	CASSPTARNHNEQFF	TGCGCCAGCAGCCCCACGGCTAGAAATCACAATGAGCAGTTCTTC
few	-	TRBJ1-3	TRBV5-6	CASSLLLDLGNTIYF	TGTGCCAGCAGCTTGCTGCTAGACCTTGGAAACACCATATATTTT
-	-	TRBJ2-7	TRBV7-2	CASSLGDWNEQYF	TGTGCCAGCAGCTTGGGCGACTGGAACGAGCAGTACTTC
few	-	TRBJ2-7	TRBV27	CASRPTQAVGGYEQYF	TGTGCCAGCCGACCGACCCAGGCCGTGGGAGGATACGAGCAGTACTTC
many	-	TRBJ1-1	TRBV7-6	CASSYRQANTEAFF	TGTGCCAGCAGCTATCGACAGGCGAACACTGAAGCTTTCTTT
-	TRBD1	TRBJ1-2	TRBV7-9	CASSHPGTGTTPGYTF	TGTGCCAGCAGCCATCCTGGGACAGGGACCACCCCTGGCTACACCTTC
few	-	TRBJ2-1	TRBV28	CASSFGRGYNEQFF	TGTGCCAGCAGTTTTGGCCGGGGCTACAATGAGCAGTTCTTC
few	-	TRBJ2-3	TRBV5-6	CASIGSPQGIRTDTQYF	TGTGCCAGCATCGGATCACCCCAGGGAATACGCACAGATACGCAGTATTTT
few	-	TRBJ2-1	TRBV6-2/TRBV6-3	CASSTAGSNEQFF	TGTGCCAGCAGTACGGCCGGGTCCAATGAGCAGTTCTTC
-	TRBD1	TRBJ2-7	TRBV6-2/TRBV6-3	CASSPTGGLDEQYF	TGTGCCAGCAGCCCGACAGGGGGCCTGGACGAGCAGTACTTC
-	-	TRBJ1-5	TRBV12-3/TRBV12-4	CASTLTAPNQPQHF	TGTGCCAGCACCCTGACAGCACCCAATCAGCCCCAGCATTTT
few	TRBD2	TRBJ2-1	TRBV5-1	CASSFRGGDFYNEQFF	TGCGCCAGCAGCTTCCGGGGGGGGGATTTCTACAATGAGCAGTTCTTC
-	TRBD1	TRBJ1-5	TRBV27	CASRSREGAAQPQHF	TGTGCCAGCAGGTCAAGGGAGGGGGCGGCTCAGCCCCAGCATTTT
many	-	TRBJ2-2	TRBV7-2	CASSPEQNTGELFF	TGTGCCAGCAGCCCCGAGCAGAACACCGGGGAGCTGTTTTTT
-	-	TRBJ2-5	TRBV7-9	CASSLKSSQETQYF	TGTGCCAGCAGCTTGAAGTCCAGCCAAGAGACCCAGTACTTC
few	-	TRBJ2-2	TRBV19	CASSIIRGAPGELFF	TGTGCCAGTAGTATAATAAGAGGAGCCCCCGGGGAGCTGTTTTTT
-	TRBD2	TRBJ2-1	TRBV12-3/TRBV12-4	CASSFTSGIHNEQFF	TGTGCCAGCAGTTTTACTAGCGGGATCCACAATGAGCAGTTCTTC
-	TRBD2	TRBJ2-4	TRBV13	CASRTRGGLTKNIQYF	TGTGCCAGCAGGACCCGGGGGGGGCTAACCAAAAACATTCAGTACTTC
-	-	TRBJ1-6	TRBV4-1	CASSQDLGLQSYNSPLHF	TGCGCCAGCAGCCAAGATCTGGGCCTGCAATCCTATAATTCACCCCTCCACTTT
many	-	TRBJ2-2	TRBV3-1	CASSQSVGELFF	TGTGCCAGCAGCCAAAGTGTCGGGGAGCTGTTTTTT
many	-	TRBJ1-5	TRBV7-9	CASSGPGINQPQHF	TGTGCCAGCAGCGGGCCTGGGATCAATCAGCCCCAGCATTTT
once	-	TRBJ2-5	TRBV13	CASSLARGQETQYF	TGTGCCAGCAGCTTAGCTCGGGGTCAAGAGACCCAGTACTTC
-	-	TRBJ1-1	TRBV24-1	CATSSAPNTEAFF	TGTGCCACCAGTTCGGCCCCAAACACTGAAGCTTTCTTT
few	-	TRBJ2-1	TRBV7-9	CASSWTKNEQFF	TGTGCCAGCAGCTGGACTAAAAATGAGCAGTTCTTC
few	TRBD2	TRBJ2-1	TRBV4-1	CASSQVVSSGDEQFF	TGCGCCAGCAGCCAAGTCGTTTCGAGCGGGGATGAGCAGTTCTTC
few	TRBD1	TRBJ2-5	TRBV15	CATSRRTGETQYF	TGTGCCACCAGCAGACGGACAGGGGAGACCCAGTACTTC
-	-	TRBJ2-1	TRBV4-3	CASSGSVGTYNEQFF	TGCGCCAGCAGCGGTTCTGTGGGTACCTACAATGAGCAGTTCTTC
few	-	TRBJ2-1	TRBV12-3/TRBV12-4	CASSFTVPVEFDEQFF	TGTGCCAGCAGTTTCACGGTCCCGGTGGAATTCGATGAGCAGTTCTTC
-	-	TRBJ1-1	TRBV7-2	CASSLVGQSIIYTEAFF	TGTGCCAGCAGCTTAGTGGGACAATCCATCATTTACACTGAAGCTTTCTTT
-	TRBD1	TRBJ1-1	TRBV2	CASSESGGEVVAFF	TGTGCCAGCAGTGAATCAGGGGGGGAAGTTGTAGCTTTCTTT
few	-	TRBJ2-5	TRBV4-3	CASSQGYGIQETQYF	TGCGCCAGCAGCCAAGGCTATGGGATCCAAGAGACCCAGTACTTC
-	-	TRBJ2-3	TRBV6-5	CASSYSRRRTYTQYF	TGTGCCAGCAGTTACTCCAGGCGGCGCACATATACGCAGTATTTT
-	TRBD1	TRBJ1-1	TRBV6-1	CASSSGRGQNTEAFF	TGTGCCAGCAGTTCGGGGAGGGGGCAAAACACTGAAGCTTTCTTT
few	-	TRBJ1-1	TRBV6-1	CASLRATEAFF	TGTGCCAGCCTAAGGGCCACTGAAGCTTTCTTT